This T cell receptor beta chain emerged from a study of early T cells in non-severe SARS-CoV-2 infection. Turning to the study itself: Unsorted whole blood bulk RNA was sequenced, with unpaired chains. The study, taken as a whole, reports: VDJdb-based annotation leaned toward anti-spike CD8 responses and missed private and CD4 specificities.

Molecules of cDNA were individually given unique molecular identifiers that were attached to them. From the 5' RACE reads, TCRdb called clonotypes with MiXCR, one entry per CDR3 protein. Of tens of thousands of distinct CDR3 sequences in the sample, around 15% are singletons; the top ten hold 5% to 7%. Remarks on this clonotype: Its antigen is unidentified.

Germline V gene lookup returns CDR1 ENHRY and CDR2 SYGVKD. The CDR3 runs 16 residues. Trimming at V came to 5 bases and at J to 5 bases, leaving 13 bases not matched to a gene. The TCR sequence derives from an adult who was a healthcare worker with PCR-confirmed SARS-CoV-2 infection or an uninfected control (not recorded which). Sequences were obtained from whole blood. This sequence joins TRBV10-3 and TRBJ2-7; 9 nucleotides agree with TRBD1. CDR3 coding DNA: TGTGCCATCAGTCCAGTACCGGGACAGGGTGTCAACGAGCAGTACTTC. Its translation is CAISPVPGQGVNEQYF.